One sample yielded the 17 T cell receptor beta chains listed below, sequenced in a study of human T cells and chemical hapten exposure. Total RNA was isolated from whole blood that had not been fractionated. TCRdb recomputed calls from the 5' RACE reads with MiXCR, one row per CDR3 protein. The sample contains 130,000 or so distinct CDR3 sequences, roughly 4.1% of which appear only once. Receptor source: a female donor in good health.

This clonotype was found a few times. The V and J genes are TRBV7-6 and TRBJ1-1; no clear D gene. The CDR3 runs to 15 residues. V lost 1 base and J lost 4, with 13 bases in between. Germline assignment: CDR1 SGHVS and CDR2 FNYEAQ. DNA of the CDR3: TGTGCCAGCAGCTTAGAGGCACGGCCGGGCACTGAAGCTTTCTTT. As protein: CASSLEARPGTEAFF.

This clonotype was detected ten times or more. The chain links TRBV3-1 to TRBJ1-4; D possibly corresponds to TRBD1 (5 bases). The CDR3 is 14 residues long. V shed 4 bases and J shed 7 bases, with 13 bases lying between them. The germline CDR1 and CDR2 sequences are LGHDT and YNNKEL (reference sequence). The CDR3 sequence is CASSRRQRGEKLFF. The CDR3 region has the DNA TGTGCCAGCAGCCGTCGACAAAGGGGTGAAAAACTGTTTTTT. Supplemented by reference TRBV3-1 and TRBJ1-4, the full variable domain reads DTAVSQTPKYLVTQMGNDKSIKCEQNLGHDTMYWYKQDSKKFLKIMFSYNNKELIINETVPNRFSPKSPDKAHLNLHINSLELGDSAVYFCASSRRQRGEKLFFGSGTQLSVL.

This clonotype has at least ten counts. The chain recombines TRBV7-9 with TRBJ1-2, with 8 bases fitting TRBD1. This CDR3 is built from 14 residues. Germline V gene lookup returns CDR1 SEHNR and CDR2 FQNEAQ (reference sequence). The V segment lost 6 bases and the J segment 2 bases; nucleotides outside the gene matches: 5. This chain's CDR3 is CASSTGGSNYGYTF. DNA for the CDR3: TGTGCCAGCAGTACAGGGGGTAGCAACTATGGCTACACCTTC.

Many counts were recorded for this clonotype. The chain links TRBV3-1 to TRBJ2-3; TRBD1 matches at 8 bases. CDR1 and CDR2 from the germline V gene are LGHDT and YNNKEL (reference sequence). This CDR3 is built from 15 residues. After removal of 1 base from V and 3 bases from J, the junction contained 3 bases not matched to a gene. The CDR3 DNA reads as TGTGCCAGCAGCCAAGCAGGGGGCAAAACAGATACGCAGTATTTT. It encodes CASSQAGGKTDTQYF.

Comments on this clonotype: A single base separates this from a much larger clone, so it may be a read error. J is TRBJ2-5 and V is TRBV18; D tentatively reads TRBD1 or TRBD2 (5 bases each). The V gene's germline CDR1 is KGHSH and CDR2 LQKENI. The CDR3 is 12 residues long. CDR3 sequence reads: CASSPDWGTQCF. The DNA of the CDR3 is TGTGCCAGCTCACCCGACTGGGGGACCCAGTGCTTC.

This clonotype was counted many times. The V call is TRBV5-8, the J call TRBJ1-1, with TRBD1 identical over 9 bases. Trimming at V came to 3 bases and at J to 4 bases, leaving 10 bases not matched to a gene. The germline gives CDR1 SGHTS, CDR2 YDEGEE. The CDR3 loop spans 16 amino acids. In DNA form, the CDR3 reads TGTGCCAGCAGCTGGCAACTGTTGACAGGGGGCACTGAAGCTTTCTTT. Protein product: CASSWQLLTGGTEAFF.

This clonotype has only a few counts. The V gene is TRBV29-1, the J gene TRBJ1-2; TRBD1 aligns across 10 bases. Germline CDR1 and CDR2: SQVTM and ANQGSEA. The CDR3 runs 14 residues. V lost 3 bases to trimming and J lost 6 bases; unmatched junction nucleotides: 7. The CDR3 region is CSVDGQGGGDGYTF. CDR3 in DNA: TGCAGCGTTGATGGACAGGGGGGAGGCGATGGCTACACCTTC.

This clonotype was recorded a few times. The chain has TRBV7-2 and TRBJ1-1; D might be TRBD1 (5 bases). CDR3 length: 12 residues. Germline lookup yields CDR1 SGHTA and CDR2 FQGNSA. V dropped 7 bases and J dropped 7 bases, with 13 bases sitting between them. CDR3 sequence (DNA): TGTGCCAGCACCATCCTGGGGGGTGAAGCTTTCTTT. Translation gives CASTILGGEAFF.

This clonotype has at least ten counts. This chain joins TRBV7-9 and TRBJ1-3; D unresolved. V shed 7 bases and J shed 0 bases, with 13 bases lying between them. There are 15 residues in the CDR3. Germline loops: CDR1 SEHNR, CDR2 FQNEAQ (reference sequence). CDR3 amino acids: CASTRVLSSGNTIYF. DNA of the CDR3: TGTGCCAGCACCCGTGTCTTGAGCTCTGGAAACACCATATATTTT.

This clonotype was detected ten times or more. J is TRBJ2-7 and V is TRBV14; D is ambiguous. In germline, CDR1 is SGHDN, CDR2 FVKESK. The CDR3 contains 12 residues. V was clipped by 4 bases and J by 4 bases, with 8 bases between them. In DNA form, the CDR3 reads TGTGCCAGCAGCCTCCTTCTTTACGAGCAGTACTTC. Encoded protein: CASSLLLYEQYF.

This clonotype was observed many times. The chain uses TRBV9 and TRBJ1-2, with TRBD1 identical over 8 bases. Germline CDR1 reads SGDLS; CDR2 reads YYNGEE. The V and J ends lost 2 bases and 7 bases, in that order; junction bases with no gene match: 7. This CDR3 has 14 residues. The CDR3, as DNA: TGTGCCAGCAGCGTGACGGACAGGGAGGGTGGCTACACCTTC. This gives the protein CASSVTDREGGYTF.

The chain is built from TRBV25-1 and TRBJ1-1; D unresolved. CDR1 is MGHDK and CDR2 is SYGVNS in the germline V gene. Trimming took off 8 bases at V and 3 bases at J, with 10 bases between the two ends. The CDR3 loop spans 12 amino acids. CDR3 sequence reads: CASRIWDTEAFF. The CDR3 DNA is TGTGCCAGCCGTATCTGGGACACTGAAGCTTTCTTT. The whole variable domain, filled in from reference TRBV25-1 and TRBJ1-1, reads EADIYQTPRYLVIGTGKKITLECSQTMGHDKMYWYQQDPGMELHLIHYSYGVNSTEKGDLSSESTVSRIRTEHFPLTLESARPSHTSQYLCASRIWDTEAFFGQGTRLTVV.

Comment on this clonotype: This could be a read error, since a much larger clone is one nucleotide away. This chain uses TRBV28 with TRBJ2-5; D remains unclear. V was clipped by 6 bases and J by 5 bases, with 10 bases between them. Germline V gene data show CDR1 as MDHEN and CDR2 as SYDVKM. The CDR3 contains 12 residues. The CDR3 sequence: CASSTGWETQYF. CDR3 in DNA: TGTGCCAGCAGCACCGGGTGGGAGACCCAGTACTTC.

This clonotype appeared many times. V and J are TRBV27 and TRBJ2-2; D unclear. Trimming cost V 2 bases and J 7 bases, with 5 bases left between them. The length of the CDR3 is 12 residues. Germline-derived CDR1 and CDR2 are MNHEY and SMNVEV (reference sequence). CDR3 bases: TGTGCCAGCAGTTTACGAGGCGGGGAGCTGTTTTTT. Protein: CASSLRGGELFF.

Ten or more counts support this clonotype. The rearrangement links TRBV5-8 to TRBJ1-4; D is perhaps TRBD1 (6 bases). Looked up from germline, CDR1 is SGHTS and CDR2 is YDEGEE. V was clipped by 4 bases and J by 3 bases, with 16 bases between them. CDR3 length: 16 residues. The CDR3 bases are TGTGCCAGCAGCGCAGGGGTCCTGGGGGCTAATGAAAAACTGTTTTTT. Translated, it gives CASSAGVLGANEKLFF.

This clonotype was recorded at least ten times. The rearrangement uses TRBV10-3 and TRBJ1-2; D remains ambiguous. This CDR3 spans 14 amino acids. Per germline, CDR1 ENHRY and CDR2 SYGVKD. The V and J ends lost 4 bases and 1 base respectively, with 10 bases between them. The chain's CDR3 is CAISGVDFNYGYTF. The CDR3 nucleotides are TGTGCCATCAGTGGGGTCGATTTTAACTATGGCTACACCTTC.

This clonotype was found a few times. The CDR3 coding sequence is TGTGCCAGCAGTTTCGTTTCGGGGACAGGGGGCGGCTACACCTTC. The encoded protein is CASSFVSGTGGGYTF. This chain joins TRBV28 and TRBJ1-2; 12 bases fit TRBD1. After removal of 3 bases from V and 8 bases from J, the junction contained 7 bases not matched to a gene. CDR3 size: 15 residues. Germline loops: CDR1 MDHEN, CDR2 SYDVKM.